This T cell receptor beta chain comes out of a study of response to subunit inactivated influenza vaccine. Germline V gives CDR1 MDHEN, CDR2 SYDVKM. V was clipped by 6 bases and J by 1 base; unmatched bases: 3. CDR3 length: 14 residues. Whole-study results and caveats: Few new T cells, the authors suggested, are recruited by each seasonal influenza vaccination.

Concerning this clonotype: Its matching antigen is unknown.

Via MiXCR, TCRdb re-called the RT-PCR reads, giving one row per CDR3 protein. The data show 500,000 or so distinct CDR3 sequences, more than 15% seen once. The chain recombines TRBV28 with TRBJ1-5; TRBD1 aligns across 7 bases. The receptor was isolated from a man between 50 and 70 years old who received an inactivated influenza vaccine. Sequenced here: CD4+ T cells sorted from PBMCs, sampled roughly 24 months after vaccination. This CDR3 reads CASSVGQSNQPQHF. The CDR3 DNA sequence: TGTGCCAGCAGCGTGGGACAGAGCAATCAGCCCCAGCATTTT.